This T cell receptor (beta chain) is from a study of T cell repertoires in cytomegalovirus infection. The V and J ends lost 1 base and 2 bases, in that order; junction bases with no gene match: 8. Germline V gives CDR1 SEHNR, CDR2 FQNEAQ (reference sequence). This CDR3 has 20 residues. TCRdb re-derived calls from the reads in MiXCR, one entry per CDR3 protein. The sample lists about 700,000 distinct CDR3 sequences, roughly 36% seen once, with roughly 20% in the top ten. This clonotype was picked up many times. Its antigen is currently unknown. The chain links TRBV7-9 to TRBJ2-1; TRBD2 aligns across 16 bases. The sequence was collected from a human donor in good health (CMV status not recorded). Some clones in this sample may be carry-over from other donors' samples. The starting material was cultured PBMCs, obtained from culture after CMV antigen stimulation. As DNA, the CDR3 is TGTGCCAGCAGCTTAGGTCCCGGGACTAGCGGGAGGGCCCCCTACAATGAGCAGTTCTTC. Its translation: CASSLGPGTSGRAPYNEQFF.